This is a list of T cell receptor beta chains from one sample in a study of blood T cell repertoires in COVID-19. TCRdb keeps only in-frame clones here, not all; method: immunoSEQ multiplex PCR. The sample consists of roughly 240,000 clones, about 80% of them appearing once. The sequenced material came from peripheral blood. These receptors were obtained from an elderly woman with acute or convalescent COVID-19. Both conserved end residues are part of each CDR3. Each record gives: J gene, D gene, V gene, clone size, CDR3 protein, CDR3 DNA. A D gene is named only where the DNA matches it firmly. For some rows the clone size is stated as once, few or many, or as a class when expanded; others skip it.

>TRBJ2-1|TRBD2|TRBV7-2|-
CASSLGTSGAWGNEQFF
TGTGCCAGCAGCTTAGGGACTAGCGGGGCCTGGGGGAATGAGCAGTTCTTC
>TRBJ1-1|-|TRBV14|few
CASSQLQGFGKTEAFF
TGTGCCAGCAGCCAGCTTCAAGGGTTCGGGAAGACTGAAGCTTTCTTT
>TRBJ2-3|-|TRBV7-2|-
CASSLDFGTQYF
TGTGCCAGCAGCTTAGACTTTGGTACGCAGTATTTT
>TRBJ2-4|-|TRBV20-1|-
CSASGPGTFGNIQYF
TGCAGTGCTAGTGGGCCAGGAACCTTTGGAAACATTCAGTACTTC
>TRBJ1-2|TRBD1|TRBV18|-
CASSPGQKYGYTF
TGTGCCAGCTCACCGGGACAGAAGTATGGCTACACCTTC
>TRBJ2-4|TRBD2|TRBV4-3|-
CASSQDLTSAPRAKNIQYF
TGCGCCAGCAGCCAAGACTTGACTAGCGCCCCACGAGCCAAAAACATTCAGTACTTC
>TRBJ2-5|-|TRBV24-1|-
CATSDGGAISETQYF
TGTGCCACCTCAGATGGGGGGGCCATATCAGAGACCCAGTACTTC
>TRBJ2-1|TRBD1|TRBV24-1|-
CATSDPGQPYNEQFF
TGTGCCACCAGCGACCCGGGACAGCCTTACAATGAGCAGTTCTTC
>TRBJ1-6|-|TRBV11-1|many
CASRIGRGSRNSPLHF
TGTGCCAGCAGAATAGGTAGGGGATCGAGGAATTCACCCCTCCACTTT
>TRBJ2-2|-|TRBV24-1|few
CATSDQTGSKGWGELFF
TGTGCCACCAGTGACCAAACAGGGTCGAAGGGTTGGGGGGAGCTGTTTTTT
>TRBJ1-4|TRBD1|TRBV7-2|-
CASSVDRGNEKLFF
TGTGCCAGCAGCGTAGACAGGGGAAATGAAAAACTGTTTTTT
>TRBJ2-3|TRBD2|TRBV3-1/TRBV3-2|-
CASSPLGTSTQYF
TGTGCCAGCAGCCCCCTTGGGACTAGTACGCAGTATTTT
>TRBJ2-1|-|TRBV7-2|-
CASSPPGVYNEQFF
TGTGCCAGCAGCCCCCCCGGGGTCTACAATGAGCAGTTCTTC
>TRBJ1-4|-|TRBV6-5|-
CASSYGGQSPEKLFF
TGTGCCAGCAGTTACGGAGGACAGAGCCCCGAAAAACTGTTTTTT